What follows is one T cell receptor (beta chain) and its context. As processed by the authors: The authors estimated nucleated cell counts from reference gene primer amplification. Generated by immunoSEQ multiplex PCR, the TCRdb table keeps only in-frame clones and is missing some. The V and J calls and clone size come from that table; D and trimming were worked out from the DNA. The sample lists 100,000 to 150,000 clones; about 80% were seen once. The data originate from a study of blood T cell repertoires in COVID-19. Study in general: Samples came from the United States, Italy and Spain, spanning acute and convalescent COVID-19. T cells, B-cell-depleted T cells, or PBMCs provided the cDNA or gDNA that served as material.

J lost 7 bases, V lost 7 bases, and 10 bases had no gene match. The V gene's germline CDR1 is SEHNR and CDR2 FQNEAQ (reference sequence). The CDR3 sequence is 14 residues long. The V call is TRBV7-9, the J call TRBJ2-7; the match to TRBD1 covers 10 bases. Sequences were obtained from peripheral blood. The TCR was taken from a woman in her 50s with acute or convalescent COVID-19. The CDR3 region is CASTRTGGSEEQYF. CDR3 nucleotide sequence: TGTGCCAGCACCCGGACAGGGGGGAGTGAGGAGCAGTACTTC.